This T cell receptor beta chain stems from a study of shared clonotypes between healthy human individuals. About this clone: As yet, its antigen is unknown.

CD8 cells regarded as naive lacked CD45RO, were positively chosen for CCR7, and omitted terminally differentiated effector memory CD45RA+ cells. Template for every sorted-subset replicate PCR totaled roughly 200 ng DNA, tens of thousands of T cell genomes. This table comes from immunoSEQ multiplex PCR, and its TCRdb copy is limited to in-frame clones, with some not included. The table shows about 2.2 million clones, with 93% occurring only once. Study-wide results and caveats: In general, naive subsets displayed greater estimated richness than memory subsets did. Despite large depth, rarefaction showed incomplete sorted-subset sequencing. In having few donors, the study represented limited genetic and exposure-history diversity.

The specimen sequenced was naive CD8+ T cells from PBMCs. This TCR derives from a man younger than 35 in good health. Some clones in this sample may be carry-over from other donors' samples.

The CDR3 nucleotides are TGTGCCAGCAGCCCTCGGGGACAGGGGACCTACGAGCAGTACTTC. Translating gives CASSPRGQGTYEQYF. V gene TRBV7-2 combines with J gene TRBJ2-7, with 10 bases aligning to TRBD1. CDR3 length: 15 residues. Germline V CDR1 and CDR2: SGHTA, FQGNSA. The V segment lost 5 bases and the J segment 2 bases; nucleotides outside the gene matches: 6.